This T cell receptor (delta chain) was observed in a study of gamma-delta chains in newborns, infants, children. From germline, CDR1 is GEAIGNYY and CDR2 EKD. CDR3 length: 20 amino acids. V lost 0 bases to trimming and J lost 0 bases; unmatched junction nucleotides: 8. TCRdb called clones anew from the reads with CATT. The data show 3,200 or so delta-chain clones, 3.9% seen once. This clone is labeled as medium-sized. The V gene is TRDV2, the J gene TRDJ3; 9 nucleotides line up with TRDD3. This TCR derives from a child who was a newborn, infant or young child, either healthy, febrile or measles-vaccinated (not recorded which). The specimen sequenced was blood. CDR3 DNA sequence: TGTGCCTGTGACACCTGGGGATACGCGGACAGCTCCTGGGACACCCGACAGATGTTTTTC. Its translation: CACDTWGYADSSWDTRQMFF.